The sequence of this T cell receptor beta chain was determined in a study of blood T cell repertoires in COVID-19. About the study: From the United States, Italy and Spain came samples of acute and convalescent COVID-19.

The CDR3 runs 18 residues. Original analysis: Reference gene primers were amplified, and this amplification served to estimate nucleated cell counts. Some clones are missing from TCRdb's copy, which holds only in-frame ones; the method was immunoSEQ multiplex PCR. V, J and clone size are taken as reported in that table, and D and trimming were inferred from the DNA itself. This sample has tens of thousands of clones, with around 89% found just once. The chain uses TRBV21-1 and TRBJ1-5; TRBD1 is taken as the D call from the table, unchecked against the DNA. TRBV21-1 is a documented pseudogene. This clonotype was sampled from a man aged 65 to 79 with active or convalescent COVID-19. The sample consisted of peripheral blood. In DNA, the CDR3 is TGTGCCAGCAAAAGGGGGGACAGGGGGCCCGAGTGTAAACAGCCCCAGCATTTT. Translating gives CASKRGDRGPECKQPQHF.